Presented here are 22 T cell receptor beta chains from one specimen sequenced in a study of shared clonotypes between healthy human individuals. The data were produced by immunoSEQ multiplex PCR, yet TCRdb's version contains in-frame clones alone and is incomplete. The table shows hundreds of thousands of clones, with more than 70% occurring only once. Sequenced input: memory CD4+ T cells sorted from blood. As for subset: CD45RA-negative fraction. All receptors come from a woman between 25 and 40 years old in good health.

This chain joins TRBV6-5 and TRBJ2-3, with 8 positions matching TRBD1. Germline CDR1 MNHEY, CDR2 SVGAGI. After removal of 6 bases from V and 5 bases from J, the junction contained 7 bases not matched to a gene. The CDR3 runs to 14 residues. CDR3 bases: TGTGCCAGCAGCCCTCTCACAGGGGGAGATACGCAGTATTTT. This codes for CASSPLTGGDTQYF.

V is TRBV11-2 and J is TRBJ2-1; TRBD2 agrees at 8 bases. Losses at the gene ends were 5 bases for V and 9 bases for J; bases not matched to a gene: 12. The CDR3 extends over 15 amino acids. Germline CDR1 and CDR2: SGHAT and FQNNGV. CDR3 coding DNA: TGTGCCAGCAGCGCCCGGGGGGCGGGAGGTGGTGAGCAGTTCTTC. Its translation is CASSARGAGGGEQFF.

Only a few counts were recorded for this clone. V gene TRBV6-5 combines with J gene TRBJ1-2, with D tentatively TRBD1 (6 bases). Between the trimmed V and J ends, which lost 8 bases and 2 bases, there was a span of 15 bases. The CDR3 covers 14 residues. Germline CDR1 reads MNHEY; CDR2 reads SVGAGI. CDR3: CASVRKDSNYGYTF. The CDR3, as DNA: TGTGCCAGCGTACGCAAGGACAGCAACTATGGCTACACCTTC.

This clone was seen a few times. The V call is TRBV19, the J call TRBJ2-2, with TRBD2 matching 8 bases. The germline CDR1 and CDR2 sequences are LNHDA and SQIVND (reference sequence). There are 12 residues in the CDR3. The J segment lost 9 bases and the V segment lost 6 bases, leaving 3 bases of the junction unmatched. CDR3 region: CASSGTSRELFF. In DNA, the CDR3 is TGTGCCAGTAGCGGGACTAGTAGGGAGCTGTTTTTT.

This rearrangement joins TRBV5-1 to TRBJ2-7; 9 nucleotides agree with TRBD2. This CDR3 is 15 amino acids long. Germline V CDR1 and CDR2: SGHRS, YFSETQ. With 0 bases clipped from V and 2 bases from J, the junction kept 3 bases outside the gene matches. CDR3 in DNA: TGCGCCAGCAGCTTGGGGCTAGCGGGGCCCTACGAGCAGTACTTC. Translation: CASSLGLAGPYEQYF.

This clone was picked up one time. This chain links TRBV25-1 with TRBJ1-1; no reliable D call. V lost 2 bases and J 1 base, leaving 5 bases between the germline ends. The CDR3 sequence is 13 residues long. Germline V lookup: CDR1 MGHDK, CDR2 SYGVNS. CDR3 sequence reads: CASSENRNTEAFF. The CDR3 DNA is TGTGCCAGCAGTGAAAATAGGAACACTGAAGCTTTCTTT.

V gene TRBV7-9 combines with J gene TRBJ2-1, with D tentatively TRBD2 (5 bases). With 3 bases removed from V and 8 bases from J, the gap between germline ends came to 8 bases. This CDR3 is built from 12 residues. Germline loops: CDR1 SEHNR, CDR2 FQNEAQ (reference sequence). Here the CDR3 reads CASSFRGYEQFF. In nucleotides, the CDR3 is TGTGCCAGCAGCTTCCGAGGGTATGAGCAGTTCTTC.

V is TRBV5-1 and J is TRBJ2-7; 7 bases are shared with TRBD1. The CDR3 runs to 13 residues. V was pared by 2 bases and J by 5 bases, with 4 bases of the junction left unmatched. Germline V gene sequence: CDR1 SGHRS, CDR2 YFSETQ. The CDR3 is CASSFRDRDEQYF. CDR3 in DNA: TGCGCCAGCAGCTTCCGAGACAGGGACGAGCAGTACTTC.

J is TRBJ2-3 and V is TRBV30; 10 nucleotides line up with TRBD2. The V gene's germline CDR1 is GTSNPN and CDR2 SVGIG (reference sequence). J lost 1 base, V lost 4 bases, and 5 bases had no gene match. The CDR3 consists of 15 residues. CDR3 sequence (DNA): TGTGCCTGGACCCCGGGACTAGCGCGCACAGATACGCAGTATTTT. It translates to CAWTPGLARTDTQYF.

This sequence joins TRBV5-4 and TRBJ2-7; a weak D match, TRBD2 (6 bases). The germline V gene has CDR1 SGHNT and CDR2 YYREEE (reference sequence). Trimming left V 0 bases short and J 1 base short, with 11 bases between. The CDR3 sequence is 15 residues long. The CDR3 bases are TGTGCCAGCAGCTTGGCGTCTAGCGAATCCTACGAGCAGTACTTC. Translating gives CASSLASSESYEQYF.

This chain uses TRBV7-8 with TRBJ1-2; D not resolved. Deletions cut 8 bases from V and 4 bases from J, with 11 bases between. There are 12 residues in the CDR3. CDR1 is SGHVS and CDR2 is FQNEAQ in the germline V gene. CDR3 nucleotides: TGTGCCAGCTCAAGGGAGAGCTATGGCTACACCTTC. Amino acids: CASSRESYGYTF.

The chain has TRBV18 and TRBJ2-7; D could derive from TRBD1 or TRBD2 (5 bases each). Germline V gene data show CDR1 as KGHSH and CDR2 as LQKENI. The CDR3 has 15 amino acids. Trimming cost V 2 bases and J 2 bases, with 13 bases left between them. The CDR3 here is CASSPRDGGAYEQYF. CDR3 nucleotide sequence: TGTGCCAGCTCACCAAGGGACGGAGGAGCCTACGAGCAGTACTTC.

The chain joins TRBV18 to TRBJ2-2, with a possible D match to TRBD2 (7 bases). There are 16 residues in the CDR3. CDR1 KGHSH and CDR2 LQKENI come from the germline V gene. With 0 bases removed from V and 4 bases from J, the gap between germline ends came to 12 bases. This CDR3 is CASSPPGGPATGELFF. The DNA of the CDR3 is TGTGCCAGCTCACCACCGGGGGGGCCTGCCACCGGGGAGCTGTTTTTT.

This clone was detected many times. The gene calls are TRBV2 and TRBJ1-1, with D hard to call. This CDR3 contains 13 residues. CDR1 is SNHLY and CDR2 is FYNNEI in the germline V gene. Trimming removed 3 bases at V and 0 bases at J, with 5 bases between. CDR3 protein: CASSEDVNTEAFF. The CDR3 DNA reads as TGTGCCAGCAGTGAGGATGTGAACACTGAAGCTTTCTTT.

In this sample, this clone turned up once. The V call is TRBV28, the J call TRBJ1-1; maybe TRBD1 (5 bases). Trimming pared 7 bases from V and 2 bases from J, leaving 14 bases between. The CDR3 has 14 amino acids. The germline V gene has CDR1 MDHEN and CDR2 SYDVKM. The CDR3 loop reads CASTSGQGNTEAFF. The CDR3, as DNA: TGTGCCAGCACCTCGGGGCAGGGAAACACTGAAGCTTTCTTT.

J is TRBJ1-1 and V is TRBV11-2, with 8 bases identical to TRBD1. Germline assignment: CDR1 SGHAT and CDR2 FQNNGV. Losses at the gene ends were 9 bases for V and 6 bases for J; bases not matched to a gene: 9. The CDR3 contains 13 residues. As DNA, the CDR3 is TGTGCCAGTGGACAGGGTCTGGACTCTGAAGCTTTCTTT. Translating it yields CASGQGLDSEAFF.

V and J are TRBV7-3 and TRBJ2-1, with TRBD2 matching over 14 bases. V dropped 4 bases and J dropped 9; count of bases not matched to a gene: 5. The CDR3 covers 15 residues. Per germline, CDR1 SGHTA and CDR2 FQGTGA. DNA for the CDR3: TGTGCCAGCAGCTCGGGACTAGCGGGAGCATCTGAGCAGTTCTTC. Translation: CASSSGLAGASEQFF. The variable domain in full, with the rest retrieved from reference TRBV7-3 and TRBJ2-1, is GAGVSQTPSNKVTEKGKYVELRCDPISGHTALYWYRQSLGQGPEFLIYFQGTGAADDSGLPNDRFFAVRPEGSVSTLKIQRTERGDSAVYLCASSSGLAGASEQFFGPGTRLTVL.

For the CDR3, the DNA is TGTGCCAGCAGCTTAGCTATAGGAAATGAGCAGTTCTTC. It encodes CASSLAIGNEQFF. The chain has TRBV7-9 and TRBJ2-1; no firm D call. CDR1 is SEHNR and CDR2 is FQNEAQ in the germline V gene (reference sequence). Trimming left V 0 bases short and J 7 bases short, with 7 bases between. This CDR3 is 13 amino acids long.

The rearrangement uses TRBV5-1 and TRBJ1-1; D not resolved. V gave up 3 bases and J gave up 1 base, with 22 bases separating them. The length of the CDR3 is 18 residues. Germline V CDR1 and CDR2: SGHRS, YFSETQ. The CDR3 DNA is TGCGCCAGCAGCTCCCTACCTGGAGGGCGAGGGCGGAACACTGAAGCTTTCTTT. It codes for CASSSLPGGRGRNTEAFF. The entire variable domain, with the rest obtained from reference TRBV5-1 and TRBJ1-1, is as follows: KAGVTQTPRYLIKTRGQQVTLSCSPISGHRSVSWYQQTPGQGLQFLFEYFSETQRNKGNFPGRFSGRQFSNSRSEMNVSTLELGDSALYLCASSSLPGGRGRNTEAFFGQGTRLTVV.

In nucleotides, the CDR3 is TGTGCCAGCAGCCGGGCAGGGGAGGGGAGCCCGGCCCTCCACTTT. It translates to CASSRAGEGSPALHF. V is TRBV4-2 and J is TRBJ1-6, with TRBD1 as a possible D gene (6 bases). CDR1 is LGHNA, CDR2 YNFKEQ, per germline. The CDR3 contains 15 residues. V lost 4 bases and J 14 bases, leaving 21 bases between the germline ends.

As for this clone: At one boundary the junction diverges from the germline segment, which might be a read error. In DNA form, the CDR3 reads TGTGCCAGCAGCTACTACAGGCCCACAGATACGCAGTATTTT. Translating it yields CASSYYRPTDTQYF. The chain is built from TRBV6-5 and TRBJ2-3, with D possibly matching TRBD1 (5 bases). Germline V gene data show CDR1 as MNHEY and CDR2 as SVGAGI. This CDR3 spans 14 amino acids.

V is TRBV5-1 and J is TRBJ2-7; D is perhaps TRBD2 (7 bases). The CDR3 length is 13 residues. The germline V and J ends were trimmed by 2 bases and 3 bases, with 9 bases remaining between them. Germline assignment: CDR1 SGHRS and CDR2 YFSETQ. The CDR3 nucleotides are TGCGCCAGCAGCTTCGGGGGGCTCTACGAGCAGTACTTC. This encodes CASSFGGLYEQYF.